These 14 T cell receptor beta chains were sequenced from one sample in a study of shared clonotypes between healthy human individuals. Produced via immunoSEQ multiplex PCR; TCRdb's table is partial and in-frame only. The sample carries approximately 720,000 clones, approximately 79% recorded once. Material: memory CD4+ T cells sorted from blood. Documented subset: CD45RA-negative fraction. The receptors come from a woman in her twenties or thirties in good health.

The V gene is TRBV15, the J gene TRBJ2-7, with 9 bases aligning to TRBD1. This CDR3 has 16 residues. Germline V gives CDR1 LNHNV, CDR2 YYDKDF (reference sequence). V was clipped by 3 bases and J by 4 bases; unmatched bases: 10. The CDR3 reads CATSSEGGTGMYEQYF. The CDR3 nucleotides read TGTGCCACCAGCAGTGAGGGGGGGACAGGGATGTACGAGCAGTACTTC.

This chain uses TRBV5-1 with TRBJ2-5; 8 nucleotides match TRBD2. From germline, CDR1 is SGHRS and CDR2 YFSETQ. Germline trimming cut 6 bases from V and 5 bases from J; bases unmatched to any gene: 6. The CDR3 length is 13 residues. CDR3 protein: CASMREDGETQYF. In DNA, the CDR3 is TGCGCCAGCATGCGGGAGGATGGGGAGACCCAGTACTTC.

The chain carries TRBV10-3 and TRBJ2-1, with D possibly being TRBD2 (6 bases). The CDR3 sequence is 14 residues long. CDR1 is ENHRY and CDR2 is SYGVKD in the germline V gene. Trimming pared 4 bases from V and 4 bases from J, leaving 11 bases between. CDR3 protein: CAISVASEYNEQFF. The CDR3 nucleotides read TGTGCCATCAGTGTGGCTAGCGAATACAATGAGCAGTTCTTC.

The genes are TRBV7-6 and TRBJ2-3; D uncertain. CDR1 is SGHVS, CDR2 FNYEAQ, per germline. There are 15 residues in the CDR3. Trimming took off 3 bases at V and 4 bases at J, with 14 bases between the two ends. Here the CDR3 reads CASSLGQKEADTQYF. The CDR3 bases are TGTGCCAGCAGCTTGGGCCAAAAAGAGGCAGATACGCAGTATTTT.

CDR3 sequence (DNA): TGTGCCAGCAGTTTGGACAGGGGCGATCGAAACTATGGCTACACCTTC. It translates to CASSLDRGDRNYGYTF. The chain couples TRBV28 to TRBJ1-2, with 9 bases aligning to TRBD1. CDR1 is MDHEN, CDR2 SYDVKM, per germline. J lost 2 bases, V lost 3 bases, and 7 bases had no gene match. CDR3 size: 16 residues.

Points on this clone: The sample has other DNA sequences that encode this CDR3 too. The chain joins TRBV7-9 to TRBJ1-4; 10 nucleotides match TRBD1. Germline values: CDR1 SEHNR, CDR2 FQNEAQ (reference sequence). With 5 bases clipped from V and 5 bases from J, the junction kept 2 bases outside the gene matches. This CDR3 region has 14 residues. The CDR3, as DNA: TGTGCCAGCAGCCCGGGACAGGGGAATGAAAAACTGTTTTTT. This codes for CASSPGQGNEKLFF.

The J gene is TRBJ1-3, the V gene TRBV28; TRBD1 aligns across 8 bases. Germline V gene lookup returns CDR1 MDHEN and CDR2 SYDVKM. The length of the CDR3 is 14 residues. Trimming at V came to 6 bases and at J to 7 bases, leaving 8 bases not matched to a gene. CDR3: CASSPRRGQNTIYF. The CDR3 coding sequence is TGTGCCAGCAGCCCACGCAGGGGGCAGAACACCATATATTTT.

The gene calls are TRBV5-1 and TRBJ2-2, with unresolved D. V shed 5 bases and J shed 0 bases, with 5 bases lying between them. The CDR3 is 13 residues long. The V gene's germline CDR1 is SGHRS and CDR2 YFSETQ. The CDR3 sequence: CASRAANTGELFF. In DNA form, the CDR3 reads TGCGCCAGCAGGGCGGCGAACACCGGGGAGCTGTTTTTT.

The chain links TRBV9 to TRBJ1-1, with unresolved D. Germline CDR1 is SGDLS and CDR2 is YYNGEE. Between the trimmed V and J ends, which lost 0 bases and 4 bases, there was a span of 13 bases. The CDR3 loop spans 15 amino acids. The CDR3 loop is CASSVVSLKGTEAFF. In DNA form, the CDR3 reads TGTGCCAGCAGCGTAGTTTCGCTCAAGGGCACTGAAGCTTTCTTT.

The chain couples TRBV9 to TRBJ2-1, with 7 bases identical to TRBD2. The length of the CDR3 is 16 residues. Unmatched junction bases numbered 9, after V lost 3 bases and J lost 3 bases. Germline values: CDR1 SGDLS, CDR2 YYNGEE. CDR3 protein: CASSAAGNPNYNEQFF. DNA for the CDR3: TGTGCCAGCAGCGCAGCGGGAAACCCGAACTACAATGAGCAGTTCTTC.

The V gene is TRBV28, the J gene TRBJ1-2, with a weak D call TRBD1 (6 bases). Trimming took 5 bases from V and 8 from J, leaving 12 bases between them. CDR1 MDHEN and CDR2 SYDVKM come from the germline V gene. The CDR3 runs 12 residues. The CDR3 bases are TGTGCCAGCAGTACAGGGATTCGCGGCTACACCTTC. Its protein product is CASSTGIRGYTF.

The chain recombines TRBV4-1 with TRBJ1-5, with 7 bases identical to TRBD1. The CDR3 extends over 15 amino acids. Germline V CDR1 and CDR2: MGHRA, YSYEKL. The V and J ends lost 2 bases and 2 bases, in that order; junction bases with no gene match: 3. Written as DNA, the CDR3 is TGCGCCAGCAGCCAAAACGACAGGGGCAATCAGCCCCAGCATTTT. Translated: CASSQNDRGNQPQHF.

The chain has TRBV29-1 and TRBJ2-7, with 11 bases matching TRBD2. Trimming cost V 7 bases and J 0 bases; bases outside gene matches: 8. The germline gives CDR1 SQVTM, CDR2 ANQGSEA. CDR3 length: 15 residues. The CDR3 region has the DNA TGCAGCGCCAAAACAGGGACTAGCGGCTCCTACGAGCAGTACTTC. Its translation: CSAKTGTSGSYEQYF.

J is TRBJ2-7 and V is TRBV7-2, with D perhaps TRBD2 (5 bases). The ends were cut back, 2 bases at V and 6 bases at J, with 17 bases in the middle. CDR3 length: 15 residues. Germline assignment: CDR1 SGHTA and CDR2 FQGNSA. The CDR3 loop reads CASSLNVMTGTEQYF. DNA of the CDR3: TGTGCCAGCAGCTTAAACGTCATGACGGGAACCGAGCAGTACTTC.